The entry that follows covers one T cell receptor beta chain sequence. Its antigen remains unknown. In germline, CDR1 is MNHNS, CDR2 SASEGT. CDR3 length equals 15 residues. Trimming pared 6 bases from V and 4 bases from J, leaving 19 bases between. Only in-frame clones appear in the TCRdb table, and some are missing; sequencing was by immunoSEQ multiplex PCR. The repertoire consists of under 2,500,000 clones, with approximately 95% occurring once and the leading ten covering around 0.13%. This sample is drawn from a study of shared clonotypes between healthy human individuals. Points from the study as a whole: Clonotype sharing among donors, it was expected, would be affected by sequencing depth.

This sequence originates from a man between 18 and 35 years old in good health. The chain is built from TRBV6-1 and TRBJ2-7; D call uncertain. Sequencing was done on a sample of naive CD4+ T cells sorted from blood. Described subset: CD45RA+ positively selected. The CDR3 DNA reads TGTGCCAGCAGGACGTATCTAAGTTATGGGTACGAGCAGTACTTC. This encodes CASRTYLSYGYEQYF.